This paragraph covers one T cell receptor beta chain sequence. The target antigen is unknown. The sample belongs to a study of graft-versus-host responses after intestinal transplantation. For the study at large: Those transplanted obtained multivisceral, liver-intestinal, or isolated intestinal grafts.

Libraries were prepared by immunoSEQ multiplex PCR; TCRdb keeps only in-frame clonotypes and omits some of them. The data show tens of thousands of clones, approximately 92% seen once. This CDR3 has 13 residues. Study conclusions and caveats: GvH clonotypes were identified within recipient marrow, with a subset emerging first in ileum or blood.

The chain links TRBV12-2 to TRBJ2-5; the D segment call TRBD2 is taken from the table without a DNA check. TRBV12-2 is described as a pseudogene. This receptor was obtained from a human patient who received an intestinal transplant, so some T cells may come from the graft donor. The sample in question was bone marrow, obtained approximately 100 weeks after intestinal transplantation. CDR3 sequence reads: CASRLSRNETQYF. CDR3 in DNA: TGTGCAAGTCGCTTATCGCGAAACGAGACCCAGTACTTC.